The sequence of this T cell receptor (beta chain) was determined in a study of blood T cell repertoires in COVID-19 (dated by TCRdb to the early 2020s). With respect to the entire study: Samples from collaborators originated in the United States, Italy and Spain and spanned both the acute and convalescent phases of COVID-19. The prospective study material was composed of cDNA or gDNA derived from T cells, B-cell-depleted T cells, or PBMCs. Nearly every sample came with metadata listing a de-identified subject ID, COVID-19 status, age in years and sex. Samples were obtained from the ongoing ImmuneRACE study (first 160 participants) and from 1,254 subjects provided by 6 global collaborators. A freely available public database, intended as a resource for researchers studying the immune response to SARS-CoV-2, is where the repertoires were released. Where available, HLA class I and class II types were obtained from metadata supplied by the sample provider rather than from assay-based typing. Subjects who had been exposed to COVID-19, were actively infected with it, or had recovered from it provided the deeply sampled blood TCRbeta repertoires that made up the dataset. Overall results and qualifications from the work: Clinical and demographic metadata were provided uncurated, with the amount varying by source and participant.

Collaborating institutions collected whole blood in K2EDTA tubes following their own protocols. For TCRbeta analysis, collaborator samples were shipped as frozen whole blood, as isolated PBMCs, or as DNA extracted from either sample type. A word on this clone: There is no known antigen for this receptor. Base quality data are lacking; no much larger clone is found one base away.

TCRbeta CDR3 regions were amplified from genomic DNA by means of the immunoSEQ Assay, a bias-controlled multiplex PCR. The source study handled its data this way. Nucleated cell counts per sample were estimated from amplification of reference gene primers within the assay. To quantify the absolute abundance of each unique TCRbeta CDR3 rearrangement, sequence reads were collapsed and filtered. For each sample, productive Simpson clonality was calculated as the square root of Simpson's diversity index across productive rearrangements. TCRdb re-hosts the immuneACCESS table, in-frame sequences only. Its copies lack some clones; in the studies checked, an unresolved V gene accounts for under half of them, and the cause for the rest is not known. V and J calls and clone size follow that table, whereas D and trimming were derived from the DNA. The sample contains approximately 36,000 clones, around 90% of them found a single time. The ten largest make up approximately 26% of the sample.

This TCR was recovered from a man in his 60s with active or convalescent COVID-19. The sequencing sample was made of peripheral blood.

The CDR3 here reads CASSQDRSTVTGTQYF. The DNA sequence is as follows: TGTGCCAGCAGCCAAGATAGGTCCACCGTTACGGGTACGCAGTATTTT. The sequence is built from TRBV14 and TRBJ2-3; too little of a D gene remains to name it. The germline V gene specifies SGHDN as CDR1 and FVKESK as CDR2. Inclusive of the bounding cysteine and phenylalanine, the CDR3 is 16 residues long. Of the read, only the CDR3 DNA is kept; its 48 bases are in frame from base 1. The V end loses 0 bases and the J end loses 8 bases, and a stretch of 18 bases separates them.